This T cell receptor beta chain came from a study of T cell responses to AZD1222 COVID-19 vaccine. Study-wide findings and caveats: Seropositive AZD1222 recipients at baseline numbered only five or six. Increased Spike-specific TCR breadth and depth were observed after two AZD1222 doses.

Clones were sequenced by immunoSEQ multiplex PCR, and TCRdb holds only the in-frame ones, with some missing. The table records 120,000 or so clones, about 89% of them present only once. As regards this clone: Its antigen is as yet unknown.

The receptor's source is an adult in good health. This sample comprised peripheral blood, obtained on day 0 of MenACWY control vaccination.

The DNA of the CDR3 is TGTGCCAGCAGCCAGGGGGCCAACGTCCTGACTTTC. Translated, it gives CASSQGANVLTF. The chain employs TRBV28 and TRBJ2-6, with D hard to call. In germline, CDR1 is MDHEN, CDR2 SYDVKM. This CDR3 has 12 residues. V was cut by 6 bases and J by 4 bases, with 4 bases left in between.